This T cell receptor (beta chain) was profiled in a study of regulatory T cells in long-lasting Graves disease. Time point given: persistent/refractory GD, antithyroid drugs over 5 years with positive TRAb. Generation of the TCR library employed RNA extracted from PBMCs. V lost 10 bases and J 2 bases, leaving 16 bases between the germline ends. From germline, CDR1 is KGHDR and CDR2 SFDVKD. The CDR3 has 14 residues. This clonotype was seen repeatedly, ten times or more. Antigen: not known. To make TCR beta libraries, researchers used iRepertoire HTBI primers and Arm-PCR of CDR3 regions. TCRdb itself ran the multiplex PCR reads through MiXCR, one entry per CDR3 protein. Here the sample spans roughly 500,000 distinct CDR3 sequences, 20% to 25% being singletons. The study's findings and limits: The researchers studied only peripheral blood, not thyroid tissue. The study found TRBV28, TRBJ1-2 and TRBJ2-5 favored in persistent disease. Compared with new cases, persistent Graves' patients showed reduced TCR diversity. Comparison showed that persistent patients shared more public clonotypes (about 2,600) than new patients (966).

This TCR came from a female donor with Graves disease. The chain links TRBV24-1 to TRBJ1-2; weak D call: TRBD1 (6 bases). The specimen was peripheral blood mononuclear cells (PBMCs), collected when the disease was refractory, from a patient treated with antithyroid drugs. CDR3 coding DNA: TGTGCCACGGCGCCGGCAGGGGAGAACTATGGCTACACCTTC. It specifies CATAPAGENYGYTF.